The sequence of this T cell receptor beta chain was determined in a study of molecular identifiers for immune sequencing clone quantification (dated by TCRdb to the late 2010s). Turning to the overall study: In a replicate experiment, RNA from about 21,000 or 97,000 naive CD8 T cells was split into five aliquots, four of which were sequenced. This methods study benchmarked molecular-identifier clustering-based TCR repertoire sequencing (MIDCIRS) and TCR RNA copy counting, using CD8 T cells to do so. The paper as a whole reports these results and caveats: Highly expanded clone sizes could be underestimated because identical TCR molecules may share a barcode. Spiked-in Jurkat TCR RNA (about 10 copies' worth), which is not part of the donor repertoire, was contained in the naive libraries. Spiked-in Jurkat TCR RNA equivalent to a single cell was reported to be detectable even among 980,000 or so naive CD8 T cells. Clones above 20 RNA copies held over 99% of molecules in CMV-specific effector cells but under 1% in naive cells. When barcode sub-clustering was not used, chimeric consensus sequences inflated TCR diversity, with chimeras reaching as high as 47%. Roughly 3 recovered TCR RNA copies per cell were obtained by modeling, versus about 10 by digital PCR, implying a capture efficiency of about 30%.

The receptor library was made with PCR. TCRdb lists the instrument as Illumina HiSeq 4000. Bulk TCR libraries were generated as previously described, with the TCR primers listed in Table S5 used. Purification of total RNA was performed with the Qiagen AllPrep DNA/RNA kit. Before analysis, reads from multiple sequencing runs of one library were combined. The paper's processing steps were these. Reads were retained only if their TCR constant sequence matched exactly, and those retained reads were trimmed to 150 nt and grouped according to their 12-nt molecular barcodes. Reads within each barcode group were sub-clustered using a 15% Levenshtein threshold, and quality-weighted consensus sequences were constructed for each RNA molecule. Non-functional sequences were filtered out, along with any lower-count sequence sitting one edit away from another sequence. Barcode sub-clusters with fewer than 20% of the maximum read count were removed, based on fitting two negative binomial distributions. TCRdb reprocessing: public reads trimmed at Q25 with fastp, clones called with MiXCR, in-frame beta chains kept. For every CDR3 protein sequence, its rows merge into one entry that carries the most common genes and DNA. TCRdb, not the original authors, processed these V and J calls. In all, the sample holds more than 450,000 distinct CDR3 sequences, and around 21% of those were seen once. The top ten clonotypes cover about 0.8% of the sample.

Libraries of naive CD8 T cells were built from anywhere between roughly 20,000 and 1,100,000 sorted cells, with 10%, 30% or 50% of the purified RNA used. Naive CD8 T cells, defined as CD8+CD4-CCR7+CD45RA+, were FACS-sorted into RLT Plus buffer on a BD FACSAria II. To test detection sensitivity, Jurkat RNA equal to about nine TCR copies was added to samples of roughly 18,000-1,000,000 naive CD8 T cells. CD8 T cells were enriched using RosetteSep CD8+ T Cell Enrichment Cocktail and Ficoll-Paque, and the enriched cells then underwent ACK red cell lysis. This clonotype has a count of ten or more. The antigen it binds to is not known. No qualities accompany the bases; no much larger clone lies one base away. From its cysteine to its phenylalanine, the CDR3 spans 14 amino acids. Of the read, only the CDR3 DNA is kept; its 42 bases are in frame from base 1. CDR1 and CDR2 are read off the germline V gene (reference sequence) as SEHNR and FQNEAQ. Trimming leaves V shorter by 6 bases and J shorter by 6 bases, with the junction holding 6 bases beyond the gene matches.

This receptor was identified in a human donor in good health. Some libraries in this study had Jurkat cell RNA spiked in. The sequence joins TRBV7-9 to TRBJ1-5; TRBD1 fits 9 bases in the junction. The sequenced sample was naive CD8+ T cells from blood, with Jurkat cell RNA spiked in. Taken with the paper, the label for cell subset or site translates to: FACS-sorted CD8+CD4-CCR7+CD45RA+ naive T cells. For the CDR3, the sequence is CASSPTGGGQPQHF. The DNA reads TGTGCCAGCAGTCCGACAGGGGGTGGTCAGCCCCAGCATTTT.